This TCR beta chain was recorded in a study of blood T cell repertoires in COVID-19. Overall study context: COVID-19 samples collected from the United States, Italy and Spain covered acute and convalescent phases.

This CDR3 contains 16 residues. Per germline, CDR1 MNHEY and CDR2 SMNVEV (reference sequence). Losses at the gene ends were 6 bases for V and 3 bases for J; bases not matched to a gene: 13. Original processing methods: Amplification with reference gene primers provided the estimates of nucleated cell counts. Sequenced by immunoSEQ multiplex PCR; TCRdb stores in-frame clones only, minus some. For V, J and clone size, that table is used; D and trimming come from the DNA. The data contain over 200,000 clones, under 90% of them singletons. Input material: peripheral blood. This TCR came from a man aged 55 to 70 who had recovered from COVID-19. The chain uses TRBV27 and TRBJ2-5; 7 positions agree with TRBD1. The chain's CDR3 is CASSLNPRGLEETQYF. The CDR3 DNA is TGTGCCAGCAGCCTCAATCCCAGGGGGTTGGAAGAGACCCAGTACTTC.